This T cell receptor beta chain was obtained from a study of cytotoxic CD8 clonotypes in ibrutinib-treated CLL. Study-level points and caveats: Samples were collected at differing times from sustained-remission and progressing patients. Clonality went up at ibrutinib response and then declined back toward baseline at progression.

Deep sequencing aimed at 1 in 200,000 to 1 in 1 million T cells' resolution. Some clones are missing from TCRdb's copy, which holds only in-frame ones; the method was immunoSEQ multiplex PCR. The table lists roughly 160,000 clones, roughly four fifths of them singletons. Cryopreserved PBMCs were the source of 2 to 2.5 micrograms of genomic DNA, which went to TCR beta libraries. On this clone itself: What it recognizes is unknown.

This CDR3 has 13 residues. Germline V CDR1 and CDR2: SGHNT, YYREEE (reference sequence). Trimming left V 5 bases short and J 1 base short, with 9 bases between. This material consisted of PBMCs, taken after 12 months of ibrutinib treatment. This clonotype originated in a human donor with chronic lymphocytic leukemia. This chain joins TRBV5-4 and TRBJ1-1; D is unclear. This chain's CDR3 is CASSYIRNTEAFF. In nucleotides, the CDR3 is TGTGCCAGCAGTTACATAAGGAACACTGAAGCTTTCTTT.